This T cell receptor (beta chain) appears in the sequencing data of a study of spatial heterogeneity in lung cancer. Looking at the study overall: Beta-chain sequences were consistently detected more often than alpha-chain sequences.

CDR1 and CDR2 (germline): DFQATT, SNEGSKA (reference sequence). The CDR3 extends over 14 amino acids. Unmatched junction bases numbered 9, after V lost 5 bases and J lost 6 bases. As for time point: sample taken at primary tumor resection. Samples were obtained from 70 or so donors, all untreated early-stage non-small cell lung cancer patients. TCRdb redid the calling of the 5' RACE reads with MiXCR, one entry per CDR3 protein. The table includes about 25,000 distinct CDR3 sequences, 6% to 7.5% detected once. There are many counts of this clonotype. The sequences come from PBMCs, collected at surgery. This chain links TRBV20-1 with TRBJ2-3; 9 bases are shared with TRBD2. The sequence derives from a male donor with early-stage non-small cell lung cancer. The CDR3, as DNA: TGCAGTGCTCCCGAGGGACTAGCAGCGGATACGCAGTATTTT. It translates to CSAPEGLAADTQYF.